This TCR beta chain appears in the sequencing data of a study of shared clonotypes between healthy human individuals. Findings and limits, study-wide: The study sampled only blood, and tissue repertoires likely differ.

Note on this clone: Its antigen is unknown.

Naive CD8 populations comprised CD45RO-negative cells positively selected for CCR7, excluding terminally differentiated effector memory CD45RA+ cells. The sorted-subset replicate PCRs were given around 200 ng DNA, which is tens of thousands of T cell genomes. Sequencing used immunoSEQ multiplex PCR; TCRdb keeps in-frame clones, though not all of them. The table includes approximately 600,000 clones, 95% detected once. There are 15 residues in the CDR3. V lost 4 bases and J lost 5; bases outside the gene matches: 7. Germline CDR1 WNHNN, CDR2 SYGVQD (reference sequence). The receptor's source is a woman aged 25 to 39 in good health. The chain uses TRBV10-1 and TRBJ2-5; TRBD2 matches at 10 bases. The sample was naive CD8+ T cells sorted from blood. CDR3 region: CASSASGRIFETQYF. In DNA form, the CDR3 reads TGCGCCAGCAGTGCTAGCGGGAGAATCTTCGAGACCCAGTACTTC.